These T cell receptor beta chains were read from a single sample in a study of T cell changes during pregnancy in multiple sclerosis. Some clones are missing from TCRdb's copy, which holds only in-frame ones; the method was immunoSEQ multiplex PCR. This table holds 58,000 or so clones, about nine tenths found once. This sample comprised peripheral blood, obtained in the first trimester of pregnancy. These TCRs come from a female donor in good health, enrolled as a control in a pregnancy study. Each CDR3 is given with its conserved first and last residue. A D gene is named only where the DNA matches it firmly. The size of a clone is reported for some rows only, either as once, few or many, or as a class for expanded clones.

d_gene,abundance,v_gene,j_gene,CDR3nt,CDR3aa
.,.,TRBV6-6,TRBJ1-4,TGTGCCAGCAGCCTTTACATGGCCGATGAAAAACTGTTTTTT,CASSLYMADEKLFF
.,.,TRBV2,TRBJ2-7,TGTGCCAGCAGGGCGACCGGGACTGCCGAATTC,CASRATGTAEF
TRBD1,few,TRBV30,TRBJ1-1,TGTGCCTGGAGTATACAGGGGGCTGAAGCTTTCTTT,CAWSIQGAEAFF
.,.,TRBV19,TRBJ2-1,TGTGCCAGTAGTATAGTAGATAGCTCCTACAATGAGCAGTTCTTC,CASSIVDSSYNEQFF
TRBD1,.,TRBV18,TRBJ1-3,TGTGCCAGCTCCCCCTTGACAGGGGGCTACTCTGGAAACACCATATATTTT,CASSPLTGGYSGNTIYF
TRBD1,.,TRBV19,TRBJ1-6,TGTGCCACCGGGGACAGAAATAATTCACCCCTCCACTTT,CATGDRNNSPLHF
TRBD1,.,TRBV28,TRBJ1-2,TGTGCCAGCAGTTTATCAGGACAGGGGCACGTAGCTGGCTACACCTTC,CASSLSGQGHVAGYTF
TRBD2,.,TRBV19,TRBJ2-3,TGTGCCAGTAGTTCGGGACTAGCAGTCTACACAGATACGCAGTATTTT,CASSSGLAVYTDTQYF
TRBD1,.,TRBV30,TRBJ1-5,TGTGCCTGGAGTGTACCAGGCAGGGGGTTTGGGCAGCCCCAGCATTTT,CAWSVPGRGFGQPQHF
.,.,TRBV28,TRBJ2-3,TGTGCCAGCAGTTCTAGGCTTCAGGATACGCAGTATTTT,CASSSRLQDTQYF
.,few,TRBV4-2,TRBJ1-1,TGTGCCAGCAGCCAAGATAGGGGGTTGAACACTGAAGCTTTCTTT,CASSQDRGLNTEAFF
.,.,TRBV7-9,TRBJ2-1,TGTGCCAGCAGCCCGAAACGGCCGGGGGAGCAGTTCTTC,CASSPKRPGEQFF